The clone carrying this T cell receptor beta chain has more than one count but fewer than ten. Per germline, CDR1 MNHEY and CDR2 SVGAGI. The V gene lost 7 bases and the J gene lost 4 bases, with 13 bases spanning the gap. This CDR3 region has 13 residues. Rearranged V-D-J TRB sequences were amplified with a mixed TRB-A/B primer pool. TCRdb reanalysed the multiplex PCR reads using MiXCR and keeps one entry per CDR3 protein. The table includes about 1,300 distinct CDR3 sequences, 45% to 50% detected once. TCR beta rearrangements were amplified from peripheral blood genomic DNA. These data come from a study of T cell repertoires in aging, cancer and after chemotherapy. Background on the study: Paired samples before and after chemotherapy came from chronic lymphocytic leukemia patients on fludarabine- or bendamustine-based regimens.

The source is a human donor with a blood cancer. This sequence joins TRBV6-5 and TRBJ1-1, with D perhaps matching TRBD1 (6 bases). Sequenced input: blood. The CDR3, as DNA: TGTGCCAGCACCAGAGGGGGGAGCACTGAAGCTTTCTTT. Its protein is CASTRGGSTEAFF.